This T cell receptor (beta chain) is drawn from a study of post-analysis software for immune sequencing data (dated by TCRdb to between 2015 and 2016). Study-level background: The recorded disease courses included relapsing-remitting, secondary progressive and progressive-relapsing multiple sclerosis, and some patients had no subtype annotation. Patient repertoires were compared against ten to eleven previously published healthy control repertoires from donors aged roughly 6 to 26 years. A subset of samples was prepared in parallel using single-end sample barcoding, then pooled and co-amplified after Illumina adapter ligation. What the research found in general, with its limitations: Direct clustering with F measure revealed strong co-clustering of samples prepared in the same batch, which led to a batch-effect correction. The multiple sclerosis patient group was slightly younger than the control group. Patients showed significantly higher frequencies than controls for a handful of TRBV segments, among them TRBV5-6, TRBV5-1 and TRBV20-1. Normalized Chao1 diversity was significantly lower in multiple sclerosis patients than controls, suggesting substantial peripheral T-cell clonal expansion.

This clonotype was detected a few times. What this receptor recognizes is not known. No base quality information exists; no much larger clone differs at one position. Compared with germline, V lacks 5 bases and J lacks 3 bases; bases without a gene match: 11. CDR1 and CDR2 were assigned from the germline V gene as SGHDT and YYEEEE. The CDR3 contains 16 residues, cysteine and phenylalanine counted. The kept DNA is CDR3 alone, 48 bases in frame from the first base. TCR beta repertoires were profiled from peripheral blood of roughly 13 young patients with multiple sclerosis to demonstrate the VDJtools post-analysis software. The patients with multiple sclerosis were children and adolescents between roughly 6 and 17 years of age. The library was produced with PCR. The instrument given in TCRdb is Illumina HiSeq 2500. Unique molecular identifiers were incorporated into TCR beta cDNA libraries to reduce PCR and sequencing biases. Roughly 0.5 million cDNA molecules were obtained per 1 to 10 million input T cells, so each molecule approximated one T cell. Patient libraries were prepared and sequenced with the same protocol used for the earlier healthy control dataset. Samples belonging to the same batch were prepared together, multiplexed and sequenced on a shared HiSeq lane. Per the authors' processing: MIGEC was used to process the raw barcoded reads, and molecular identifier groups with only a single read were discarded before consensus assembly and CDR3 extraction. Clonotype tables were post-analysed with VDJtools, and diversity was normalized by down-sampling all datasets to the smallest sample size. In repertoire overlap clustering, CDR3 amino acid sequences, but not nucleotide sequences, were matched to correct batch-related cross-sample contamination. In-frame beta chains were kept once TCRdb had trimmed the public reads at Q25 with fastp and called clones with MiXCR. Every entry covers one CDR3 protein and lists the most common genes and DNA from its rows. These V and J calls originate from TCRdb's pipeline instead of the authors' own analysis. The sample table holds hundreds of thousands of distinct CDR3 sequences, of which 25% to 30% were seen once. 0.55% to 0.65% of the sample comes from the top ten.

The sequenced material came from blood. This chain joins TRBV5-6 to TRBJ2-3, and 8 bases in between align with TRBD1. The sequence derives from a girl under 18 with multiple sclerosis. The CDR3 corresponds to CASRMVRDRSTDTQYF. The nucleotide sequence is TGTGCCAGCAGGATGGTCCGGGACAGGTCGACAGATACGCAGTATTTT.